The clone carrying this TCR beta chain was counted a few times. Antigen: not known. With a J-beta primer mix and a sample-barcoded 5' primer, a second PCR ran roughly 7 to 11 cycles. Via MiXCR, TCRdb re-called the 5' RACE reads, giving one row per CDR3 protein. Of about 1.7 million distinct CDR3 sequences listed, 28% are singletons. The sample is drawn from a study of blood T cells in healthy people across ages. This CDR3 spans 12 amino acids. CDR1 is DFQATT and CDR2 is SNEGSKA in the germline V gene (reference sequence). The V end was cut by 0 bases, the J end by 3 bases, with 5 bases between. General study findings and limits: Those diversity estimates obtained from one million T cells were thought to be underestimates. In the absence of known donor CMV status, changes in expanded clonotypes were possibly confounded.

The TCR comes from a woman aged 30 to 39 in good health. The source material was blood. The genes are TRBV20-1 and TRBJ1-1, with unresolved D. The CDR3 DNA sequence: TGCAGTGCTAGAGAAGGGTACACTGAAGCTTTCTTT. The encoded protein is CSAREGYTEAFF.